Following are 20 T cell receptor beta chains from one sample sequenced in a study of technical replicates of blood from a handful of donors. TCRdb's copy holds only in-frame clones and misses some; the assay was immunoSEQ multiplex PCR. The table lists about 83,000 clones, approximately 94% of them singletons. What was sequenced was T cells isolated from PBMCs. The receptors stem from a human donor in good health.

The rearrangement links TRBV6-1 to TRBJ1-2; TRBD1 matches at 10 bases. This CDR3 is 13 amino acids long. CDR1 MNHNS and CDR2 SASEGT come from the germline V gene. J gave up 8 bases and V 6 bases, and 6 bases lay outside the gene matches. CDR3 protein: CASRTTGGGGYTF. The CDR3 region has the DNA TGTGCCAGCAGGACGACAGGGGGCGGCGGCTACACCTTC.

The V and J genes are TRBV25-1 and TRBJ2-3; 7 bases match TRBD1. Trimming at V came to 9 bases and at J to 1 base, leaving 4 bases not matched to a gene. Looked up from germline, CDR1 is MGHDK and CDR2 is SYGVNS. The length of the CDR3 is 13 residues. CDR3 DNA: TGTGCCAGTTGTACAGGGGGCACAGATACGCAGTATTTT. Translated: CASCTGGTDTQYF. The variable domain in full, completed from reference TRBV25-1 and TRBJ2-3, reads EADIYQTPRYLVIGTGKKITLECSQTMGHDKMYWYQQDPGMELHLIHYSYGVNSTEKGDLSSESTVSRIRTEHFPLTLESARPSHTSQYLCASCTGGTDTQYFGPGTRLTVL.

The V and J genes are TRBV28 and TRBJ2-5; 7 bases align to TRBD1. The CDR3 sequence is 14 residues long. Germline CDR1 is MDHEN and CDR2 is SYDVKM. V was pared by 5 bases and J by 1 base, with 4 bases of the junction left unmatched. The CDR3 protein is CASSPDRIQETQYF. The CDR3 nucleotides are TGTGCCAGCAGTCCGGACAGGATCCAAGAGACCCAGTACTTC.

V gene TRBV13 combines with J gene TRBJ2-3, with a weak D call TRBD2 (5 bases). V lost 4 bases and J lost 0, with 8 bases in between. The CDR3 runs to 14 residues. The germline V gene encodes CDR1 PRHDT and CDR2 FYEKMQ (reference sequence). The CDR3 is CASSSPGSTDTQYF. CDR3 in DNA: TGTGCCAGCAGCTCGCCGGGGAGCACAGATACGCAGTATTTT. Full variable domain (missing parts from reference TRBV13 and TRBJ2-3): AAGVIQSPRHLIKEKRETATLKCYPIPRHDTVYWYQQGPGQDPQFLISFYEKMQSDKGSIPDRFSAQQFSDYHSELNMSSLELGDSALYFCASSSPGSTDTQYFGPGTRLTVL.

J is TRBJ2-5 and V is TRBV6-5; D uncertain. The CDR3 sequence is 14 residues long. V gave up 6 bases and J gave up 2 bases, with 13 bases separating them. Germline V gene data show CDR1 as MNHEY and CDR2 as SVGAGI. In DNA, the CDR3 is TGTGCCAGCAGCCCCCGACTTGTTCAAGAGACCCAGTACTTC. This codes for CASSPRLVQETQYF.

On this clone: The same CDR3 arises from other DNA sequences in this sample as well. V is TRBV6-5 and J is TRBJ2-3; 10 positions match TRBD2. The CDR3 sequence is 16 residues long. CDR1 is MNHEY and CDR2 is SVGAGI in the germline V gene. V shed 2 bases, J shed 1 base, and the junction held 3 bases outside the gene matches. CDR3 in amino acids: CASSYLGLAGTDTQYF. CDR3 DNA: TGTGCCAGCAGTTACCTTGGACTAGCGGGCACAGATACGCAGTATTTT.

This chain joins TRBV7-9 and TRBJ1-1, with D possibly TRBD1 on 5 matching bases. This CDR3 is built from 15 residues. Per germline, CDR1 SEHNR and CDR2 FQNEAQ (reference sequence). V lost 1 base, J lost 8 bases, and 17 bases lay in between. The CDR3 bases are TGTGCCAGCAGCTTAGATTCGGGTCCCCGGGGGGAAGCTTTCTTT. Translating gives CASSLDSGPRGEAFF.

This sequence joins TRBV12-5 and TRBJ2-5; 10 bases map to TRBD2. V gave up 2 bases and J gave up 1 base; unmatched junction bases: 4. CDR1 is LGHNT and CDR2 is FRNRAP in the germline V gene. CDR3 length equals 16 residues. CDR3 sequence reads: CASGLHSGGTQETQYF. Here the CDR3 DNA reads TGTGCTAGTGGTTTGCATAGCGGGGGGACCCAAGAGACCCAGTACTTC.

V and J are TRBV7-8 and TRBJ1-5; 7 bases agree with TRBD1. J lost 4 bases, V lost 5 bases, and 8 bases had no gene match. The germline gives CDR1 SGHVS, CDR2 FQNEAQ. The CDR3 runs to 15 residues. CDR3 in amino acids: CASSITRDRNQPQHF. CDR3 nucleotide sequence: TGTGCCAGCAGCATCACCCGGGACAGAAATCAGCCCCAGCATTTT.

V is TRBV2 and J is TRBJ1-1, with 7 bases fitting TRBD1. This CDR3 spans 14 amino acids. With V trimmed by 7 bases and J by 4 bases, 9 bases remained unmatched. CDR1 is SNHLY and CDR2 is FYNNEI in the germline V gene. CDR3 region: CASTPQGVGTEAFF. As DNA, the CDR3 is TGTGCCAGCACACCCCAGGGGGTGGGCACTGAAGCTTTCTTT.

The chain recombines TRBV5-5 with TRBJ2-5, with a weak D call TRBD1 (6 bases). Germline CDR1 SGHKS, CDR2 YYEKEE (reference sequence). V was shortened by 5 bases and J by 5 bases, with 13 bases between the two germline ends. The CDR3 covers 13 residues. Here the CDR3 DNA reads TGTGCCAGCAGACCAGGGGATACGGAGACCCAGTACTTC. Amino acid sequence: CASRPGDTETQYF.

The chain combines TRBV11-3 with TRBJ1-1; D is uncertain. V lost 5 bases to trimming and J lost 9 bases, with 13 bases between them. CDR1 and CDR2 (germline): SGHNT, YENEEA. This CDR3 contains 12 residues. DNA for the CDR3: TGTGCCAGCAGCGATCACAGTCAACAAGCTTTCTTT. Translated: CASSDHSQQAFF.

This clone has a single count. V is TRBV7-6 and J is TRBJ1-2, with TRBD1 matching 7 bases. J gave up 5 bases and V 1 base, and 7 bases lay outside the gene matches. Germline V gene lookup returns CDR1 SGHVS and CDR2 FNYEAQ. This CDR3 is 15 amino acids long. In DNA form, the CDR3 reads TGTGCCAGCAGCTTAGGCCAGGGGGTATTGTATGGCTACACCTTC. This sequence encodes CASSLGQGVLYGYTF. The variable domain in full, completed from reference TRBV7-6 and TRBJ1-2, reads GAGVSQSPRYKVTKRGQDVALRCDPISGHVSLYWYRQALGQGPEFLTYFNYEAQQDKSGLPNDRFSAERPEGSISTLTIQRTEQRDSAMYRCASSLGQGVLYGYTFGSGTRLTVV.

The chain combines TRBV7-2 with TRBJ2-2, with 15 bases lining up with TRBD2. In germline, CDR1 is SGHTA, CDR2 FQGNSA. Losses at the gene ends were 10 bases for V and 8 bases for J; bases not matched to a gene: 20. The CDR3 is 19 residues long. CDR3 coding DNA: TGTGCCACTCACGAGATTCGTGGACTAGCGGGGGGGCCAATAGGGGAGCTGTTTTTT. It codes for CATHEIRGLAGGPIGELFF.

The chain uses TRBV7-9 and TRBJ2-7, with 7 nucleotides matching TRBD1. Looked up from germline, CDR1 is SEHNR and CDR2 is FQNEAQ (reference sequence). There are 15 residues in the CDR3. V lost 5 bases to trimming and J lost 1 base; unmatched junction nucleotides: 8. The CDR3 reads CASSTPGTESYEQYF. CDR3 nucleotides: TGTGCCAGCAGCACCCCCGGGACAGAGTCCTACGAGCAGTACTTC.

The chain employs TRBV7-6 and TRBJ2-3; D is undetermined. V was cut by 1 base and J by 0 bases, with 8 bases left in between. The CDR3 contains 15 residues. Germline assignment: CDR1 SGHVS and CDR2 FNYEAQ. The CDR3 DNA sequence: TGTGCCAGCAGCTTAGTCTTCGGGAGCACAGATACGCAGTATTTT. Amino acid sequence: CASSLVFGSTDTQYF.

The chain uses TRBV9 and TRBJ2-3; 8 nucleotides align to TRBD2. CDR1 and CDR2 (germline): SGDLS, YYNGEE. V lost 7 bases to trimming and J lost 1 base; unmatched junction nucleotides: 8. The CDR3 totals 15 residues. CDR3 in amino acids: CASGHPAGGTDTQYF. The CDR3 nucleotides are TGTGCCAGCGGTCATCCAGCGGGGGGCACAGATACGCAGTATTTT.

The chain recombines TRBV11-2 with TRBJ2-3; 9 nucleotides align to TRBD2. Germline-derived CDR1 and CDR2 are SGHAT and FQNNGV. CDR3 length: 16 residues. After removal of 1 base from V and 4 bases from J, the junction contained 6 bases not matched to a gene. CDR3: CASSLGSGGQSDTQYF. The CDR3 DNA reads TGTGCCAGCAGCTTAGGAAGCGGGGGGCAATCAGATACGCAGTATTTT.

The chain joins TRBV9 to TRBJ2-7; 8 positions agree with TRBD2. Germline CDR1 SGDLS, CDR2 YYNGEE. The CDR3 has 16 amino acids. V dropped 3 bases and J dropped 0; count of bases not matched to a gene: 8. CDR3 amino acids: CASSGSSGQSSYEQYF. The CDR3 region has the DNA TGTGCCAGCAGCGGATCTAGCGGGCAAAGCTCCTACGAGCAGTACTTC.

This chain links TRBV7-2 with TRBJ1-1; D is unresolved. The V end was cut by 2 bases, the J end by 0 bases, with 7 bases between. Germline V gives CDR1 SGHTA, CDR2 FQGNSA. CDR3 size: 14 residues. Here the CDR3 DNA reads TGTGCCAGCAGCTTATCCGCGGTGAACACTGAAGCTTTCTTT. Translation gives CASSLSAVNTEAFF.